These 17 T cell receptor beta chains were sequenced from one sample in a study of human T cells and chemical hapten exposure. TCRdb fed the RACE reads into MiXCR, producing one record per CDR3 protein. The sample contains under 450,000 distinct CDR3 sequences, 4.8% of which appear only once. The sample's time point: patch test 1, 2 weeks after DPC sensitization. Regarding treatment: therapeutic diphenylcyclopropenone sensitization with weekly scalp DPC. This material consisted of whole blood, taken in connection with sensitization to the hapten diphenylcyclopropenone (DPC). Receptor source: a woman between 50 and 59 years old with alopecia areata. Some clones in this sample may be carry-over from other donors' samples.

There are many counts of this clonotype. The chain combines TRBV12-3 or TRBV12-4 with TRBJ1-2; D is undetermined. V was shortened by 2 bases and J by 8 bases, with 6 bases between the two germline ends. This CDR3 has 11 residues. DNA of the CDR3: TGTGCCAGCAGTTTAATCTGGGGCTACACCTTC. Translated: CASSLIWGYTF.

This clonotype was found many times. CDR3 bases: TGTGCCAGCAGCTACTATAGCGGGCTAACAGATACGCAGTATTTT. Translating it yields CASSYYSGLTDTQYF. The chain is built from TRBV25-1 and TRBJ2-3; 7 positions agree with TRBD2. CDR3 length: 15 amino acids. Germline CDR1 reads MGHDK; CDR2 reads SYGVNS. Trimming at V came to 6 bases and at J to 3 bases, leaving 9 bases not matched to a gene.

The CDR3: CASSQVSGTYTEAFF. The CDR3, as DNA: TGTGCCAGCAGCCAAGTATCCGGGACTTACACTGAAGCTTTCTTT. The chain links TRBV4-2 to TRBJ1-1; maybe TRBD1 (5 bases). The CDR3 length is 15 residues. Germline values: CDR1 LGHNA, CDR2 YNFKEQ. V lost 1 base and J 3 bases, leaving 12 bases between the germline ends.

This clonotype was observed a few times. The gene calls are TRBV6-2 or TRBV6-3 and TRBJ1-5; 9 nucleotides line up with TRBD1. The CDR3 consists of 16 residues. Looked up from germline, CDR1 is MNHEY and CDR2 is SVGEGT. Trimming removed 7 bases from V and 6 bases from J; junction bases left unmatched: 13. Here the CDR3 reads CASTLATGGAGQPQHF. The DNA of the CDR3 is TGTGCCAGCACCCTCGCGACAGGGGGAGCGGGTCAGCCCCAGCATTTT.

This clonotype was counted at least ten times. The V and J genes are TRBV20-1 and TRBJ2-5; 8 bases agree with TRBD1. The CDR3 spans 13 residues. Trimming at V came to 0 bases and at J to 4 bases, leaving 1 base not matched to a gene. Germline V gives CDR1 DFQATT, CDR2 SNEGSKA (reference sequence). CDR3 loop: CSARETGGETQYF. In nucleotides, the CDR3 is TGCAGTGCTAGAGAAACAGGGGGAGAGACCCAGTACTTC.

This clonotype was detected many times. V gene TRBV29-1 combines with J gene TRBJ1-1; the match to TRBD1 covers 10 bases. The CDR3 has 14 amino acids. The ends lost 7 bases at V and 2 bases at J; junction bases unmatched: 7. Germline assignment: CDR1 SQVTM and CDR2 ANQGSEA. The CDR3 coding sequence is TGCAGCGCTACTCTGACAGGGGGCAACACTGAAGCTTTCTTT. It specifies CSATLTGGNTEAFF.

In its sample, this clonotype was seen a few times. The chain is built from TRBV7-2 and TRBJ2-3; 8 nucleotides line up with TRBD2. Germline CDR1 reads SGHTA; CDR2 reads FQGNSA. J gave up 2 bases and V 4 bases, and 2 bases lay outside the gene matches. This CDR3 comprises 14 residues. CDR3 nucleotide sequence: TGTGCCAGCAGCTGGGGACTAGACACAGATACGCAGTATTTT. It specifies CASSWGLDTDTQYF.

This clonotype was seen repeatedly, ten times or more. The chain joins TRBV20-1 to TRBJ2-7, with no clear D. This CDR3 spans 14 amino acids. The germline V gene encodes CDR1 DFQATT and CDR2 SNEGSKA (reference sequence). Trimming pared 0 bases from V and 1 base from J, leaving 10 bases between. The CDR3 DNA is TGCAGTGCTAGAGACGGAGTTTCTTCCTACGAGCAGTACTTC. Protein sequence: CSARDGVSSYEQYF.

This clonotype was detected ten times or more. The V gene is TRBV5-1, the J gene TRBJ2-1; maybe TRBD2 (8 bases). Trimming took off 4 bases at V and 6 bases at J, with 23 bases between the two ends. Germline CDR1 is SGHRS and CDR2 is YFSETQ. The length of the CDR3 is 17 residues. In DNA form, the CDR3 reads TGCGCCAGCAGCGGGGGGCCTAGCGGGCCAGGGGGCAATGAGCAGTTCTTC. It yields the protein CASSGGPSGPGGNEQFF.

V gene TRBV5-1 combines with J gene TRBJ2-3, with 7 bases fitting TRBD1. V trimming: 7 bases; J trimming: 4 bases; junction bases outside the gene matches: 12. Per germline, CDR1 SGHRS and CDR2 YFSETQ. This CDR3 has 15 residues. The CDR3 protein is CASSPGQTGPDTQYF. CDR3 DNA sequence: TGCGCCAGCTCCCCAGGTCAGACAGGGCCAGATACGCAGTATTTT.

This clonotype was observed at least ten times. This chain joins TRBV29-1 and TRBJ2-7; 12 bases map to TRBD2. The germline V gene encodes CDR1 SQVTM and CDR2 ANQGSEA. V lost 3 bases and J lost 7; bases outside the gene matches: 10. The CDR3 is made up of 15 amino acids. The CDR3 nucleotides read TGCAGCGTTGATACGCTAGCGGGAGGGCCGGGGGAGCAGTACTTC. Protein: CSVDTLAGGPGEQYF.

This clonotype was detected many times. V is TRBV2 and J is TRBJ1-6, with D hard to call. The germline V gene has CDR1 SNHLY and CDR2 FYNNEI. The CDR3 spans 13 residues. The CDR3 loop is CASFVGPGSPLHF. CDR3 bases: TGTGCAAGCTTCGTCGGCCCGGGATCACCCCTCCACTTT.

This clonotype turned up a few times. The rearrangement links TRBV7-6 to TRBJ2-5, with a possible D match to TRBD2 (5 bases). Germline V lookup: CDR1 SGHVS, CDR2 FNYEAQ. V gave up 4 bases and J gave up 2 bases, with 17 bases separating them. The CDR3 contains 16 residues. The CDR3 sequence: CASSYPGIEVQETQYF. The CDR3 coding sequence is TGTGCCAGCAGCTATCCCGGGATAGAGGTTCAAGAGACCCAGTACTTC. The full variable domain, completed using reference TRBV7-6 and TRBJ2-5, is GAGVSQSPRYKVTKRGQDVALRCDPISGHVSLYWYRQALGQGPEFLTYFNYEAQQDKSGLPNDRFSAERPEGSISTLTIQRTEQRDSAMYRCASSYPGIEVQETQYFGPGTRLLVL.

In its sample, this clonotype was seen many times. The chain has TRBV6-1 and TRBJ1-1; D gene ambiguous. The CDR3 is 13 residues long. Between the trimmed V and J ends, which lost 4 bases and 5 bases, there was a span of 11 bases. Germline V CDR1 and CDR2: MNHNS, SASEGT. CDR3 nucleotides: TGTGCCAGCAGTGGTTTCCGAGGGACTGAAGCTTTCTTT. It translates to CASSGFRGTEAFF.

This clonotype was observed a few times. The gene calls are TRBV24-1 and TRBJ2-1, with TRBD1 identical over 9 bases. CDR3 length equals 16 residues. J lost 8 bases, V lost 3 bases, and 10 bases had no gene match. Germline V gene lookup returns CDR1 KGHDR and CDR2 SFDVKD. CDR3 bases: TGTGCCACCAGTGATAGGGGGGACAGGGCCGGGGATGAGCAGTTCTTC. Its translation is CATSDRGDRAGDEQFF.

There are many counts of this clonotype. V usage is TRBV5-1 and J usage is TRBJ2-5; 13 bases are a match to TRBD2. The junction had 2 bases not matched to a gene; V was cut back by 0 bases and J by 0 bases. CDR1 SGHRS and CDR2 YFSETQ come from the germline V gene. The CDR3 spans 17 residues. The CDR3 region has the DNA TGCGCCAGCAGCTTGGTACTAGCGGGGGGGGACCAAGAGACCCAGTACTTC. It encodes CASSLVLAGGDQETQYF. Based on the CDR3 plus reference TRBV5-1 and TRBJ2-5, the full variable domain is KAGVTQTPRYLIKTRGQQVTLSCSPISGHRSVSWYQQTPGQGLQFLFEYFSETQRNKGNFPGRFSGRQFSNSRSEMNVSTLELGDSALYLCASSLVLAGGDQETQYFGPGTRLLVL.

This clonotype has ten or more counts. The chain links TRBV12-3 or TRBV12-4 to TRBJ2-3; unclear D gene. The CDR3 totals 15 residues. Trimming shortened V by 3 bases and J by 1 base, and 11 bases separated the two germline ends. The CDR3 loop is CASSLTGFRTDTQYF. The DNA for the CDR3 is TGTGCCAGCAGTTTGACGGGTTTCCGCACAGATACGCAGTATTTT.